This record looks at one TCR beta chain sequence and its context. Its specificity is not known. This entry is derived from a study of cytomegalovirus exposure and HLA in healthy donors. Study-wide findings and caveats: Earlier analysis looked at TCR beta V segments, and most were productive about 87% or about 30% of the time.

Primers included in the PCR were 60 Vbeta and 13 Jbeta primers. Sequencing used immunoSEQ multiplex PCR; TCRdb keeps in-frame clones, though not all of them. Of roughly 160,000 clones in the sample, 80% to 90% were seen once. This CDR3 spans 13 amino acids. Germline assignment: CDR1 MNHEY and CDR2 SMNVEV (reference sequence). Trimming took off 3 bases at V and 6 bases at J, with 12 bases between the two ends. The gene calls are TRBV27 and TRBJ2-7, with TRBD2 as a possible D gene (5 bases). Source material: PBMCs. This clonotype originated in a man younger than 35 in good health and CMV-seropositive. The CDR3 bases are TGTGCCAGCAGTTTGGCCAGACGGGGCGAGCAGTACTTC. It translates to CASSLARRGEQYF.